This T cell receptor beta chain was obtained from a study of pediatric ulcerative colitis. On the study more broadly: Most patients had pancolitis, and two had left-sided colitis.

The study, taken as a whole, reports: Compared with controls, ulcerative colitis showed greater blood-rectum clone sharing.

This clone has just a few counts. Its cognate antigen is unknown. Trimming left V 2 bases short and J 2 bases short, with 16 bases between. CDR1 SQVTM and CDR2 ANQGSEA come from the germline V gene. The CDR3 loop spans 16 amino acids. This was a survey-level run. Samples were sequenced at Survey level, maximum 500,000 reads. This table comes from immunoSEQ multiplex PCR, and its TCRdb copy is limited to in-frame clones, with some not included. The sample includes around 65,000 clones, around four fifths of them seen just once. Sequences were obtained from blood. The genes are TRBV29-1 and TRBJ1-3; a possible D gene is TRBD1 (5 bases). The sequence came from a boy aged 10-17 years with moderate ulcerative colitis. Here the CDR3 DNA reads TGCAGCGTTGAACGTGGGGCTTACGGGACTGGAAACACCATATATTTT. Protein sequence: CSVERGAYGTGNTIYF.